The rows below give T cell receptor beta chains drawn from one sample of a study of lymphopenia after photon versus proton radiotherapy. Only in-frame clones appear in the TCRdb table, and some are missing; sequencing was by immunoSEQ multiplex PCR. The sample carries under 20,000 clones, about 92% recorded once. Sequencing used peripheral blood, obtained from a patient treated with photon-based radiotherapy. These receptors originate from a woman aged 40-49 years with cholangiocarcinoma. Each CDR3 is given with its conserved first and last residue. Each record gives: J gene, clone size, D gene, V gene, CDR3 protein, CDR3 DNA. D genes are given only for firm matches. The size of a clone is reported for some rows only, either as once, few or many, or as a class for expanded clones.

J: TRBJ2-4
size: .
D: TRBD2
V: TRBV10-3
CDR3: CASGTSGSRTKNIQYF
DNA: TGTGCCAGCGGGACTAGCGGGAGTCGGACCAAAAACATTCAGTACTTC

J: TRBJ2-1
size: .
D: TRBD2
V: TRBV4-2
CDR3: CASSLPIGSGNYEQFF
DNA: TGTGCCAGCAGCCTTCCCATAGGTAGCGGGAACTATGAGCAGTTCTTC

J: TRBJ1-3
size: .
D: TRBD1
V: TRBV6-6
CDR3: CASSDRGVFGNTIYF
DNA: TGTGCCAGCAGTGACAGGGGGGTTTTTGGAAACACCATATATTTT

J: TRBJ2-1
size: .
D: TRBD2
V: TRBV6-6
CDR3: CASSLSGRPSYNEQFF
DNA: TGTGCCAGCAGCCTTAGCGGGAGGCCGTCCTACAATGAGCAGTTCTTC

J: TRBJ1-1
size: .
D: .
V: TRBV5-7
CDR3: CASWMASSGNTEAFF
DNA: TGTGCCAGCTGGATGGCCAGCAGCGGGAACACTGAAGCTTTCTTT

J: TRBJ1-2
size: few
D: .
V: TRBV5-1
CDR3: CASSFDSDYGYTF
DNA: TGCGCCAGCAGCTTCGACAGCGATTATGGCTACACCTTC

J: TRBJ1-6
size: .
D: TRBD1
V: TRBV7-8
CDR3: CASSLGGQGVPAPLHF
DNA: TGTGCCAGCAGCTTGGGGGGACAGGGAGTTCCGGCACCCCTCCACTTT

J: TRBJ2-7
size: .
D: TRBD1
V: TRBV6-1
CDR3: CASSEARGWGQAISYEQYF
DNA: TGTGCCAGCAGTGAAGCAAGGGGGTGGGGACAGGCGATCTCCTACGAGCAGTACTTC

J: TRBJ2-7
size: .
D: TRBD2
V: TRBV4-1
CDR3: CASSLAGLAGYEQYF
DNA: TGCGCCAGCAGCCTGGCAGGACTAGCGGGATACGAGCAGTACTTC

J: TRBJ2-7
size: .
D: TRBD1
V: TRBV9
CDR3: CASSVTGAEQYF
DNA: TGTGCCAGCAGCGTTACAGGGGCCGAGCAGTACTTC

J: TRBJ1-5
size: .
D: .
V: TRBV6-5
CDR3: CASGQLSNQPQHF
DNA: TGTGCCAGCGGGCAGCTTAGCAATCAGCCCCAGCATTTT

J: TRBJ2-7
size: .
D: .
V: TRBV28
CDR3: CASSLWGRGTYEQYF
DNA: TGTGCCAGCAGTTTATGGGGGCGGGGCACCTACGAGCAGTACTTC

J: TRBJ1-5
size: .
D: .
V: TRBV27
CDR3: CASSLKPGPNQPQHF
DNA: TGTGCCAGCAGTTTAAAGCCAGGGCCAAATCAGCCCCAGCATTTT

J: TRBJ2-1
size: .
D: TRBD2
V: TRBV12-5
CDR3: CASGLASSGYNEQFF
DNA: TGTGCTAGTGGTTTGGCGTCTAGCGGGTACAATGAGCAGTTCTTC

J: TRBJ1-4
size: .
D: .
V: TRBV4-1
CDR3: CASSSQGGGPEKLFF
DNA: TGCGCCAGCAGCTCCCAAGGGGGGGGCCCTGAAAAACTGTTTTTT

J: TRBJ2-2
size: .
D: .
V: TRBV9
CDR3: CASSVSSGLDHTGELFF
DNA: TGTGCCAGCAGCGTCTCCTCGGGACTCGATCACACCGGGGAGCTGTTTTTT

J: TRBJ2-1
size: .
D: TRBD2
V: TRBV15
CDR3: CATSLGGLAGGQQFF
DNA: TGTGCCACCAGCCTCGGGGGACTAGCGGGAGGTCAGCAGTTCTTC

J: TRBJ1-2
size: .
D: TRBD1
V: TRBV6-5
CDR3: CASVTGTGGYTF
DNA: TGTGCCAGCGTAACCGGGACAGGCGGCTACACCTTC

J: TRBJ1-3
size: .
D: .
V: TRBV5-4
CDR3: CASALGGTGNTIYF
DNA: TGTGCCAGCGCTTTGGGGGGGACTGGAAACACCATATATTTT

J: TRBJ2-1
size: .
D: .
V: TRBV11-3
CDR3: CASSLLKGSEQFF
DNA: TGTGCCAGCAGCTTATTGAAGGGAAGTGAGCAGTTCTTC

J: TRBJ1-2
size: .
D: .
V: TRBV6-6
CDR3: CASSYEEQISYGYTF
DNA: TGTGCCAGCAGTTACGAGGAACAGATCTCTTATGGCTACACCTTC

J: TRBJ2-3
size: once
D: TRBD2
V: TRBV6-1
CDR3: CASSRGGTDTQYF
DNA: TGTGCCAGCAGTCGGGGGGGCACAGATACGCAGTATTTT

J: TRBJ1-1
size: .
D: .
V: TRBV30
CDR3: CAWSRAVGGVGTEAFF
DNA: TGTGCCTGGAGTCGCGCTGTGGGGGGGGTAGGCACTGAAGCTTTCTTT

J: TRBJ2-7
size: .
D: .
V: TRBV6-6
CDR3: CASSSGSREQYF
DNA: TGTGCCAGCAGTTCTGGGTCGAGGGAGCAGTACTTC

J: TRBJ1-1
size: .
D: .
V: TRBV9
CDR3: CASSPVGGRNTEAFF
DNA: TGTGCCAGCAGCCCAGTGGGGGGACGGAACACTGAAGCTTTCTTT

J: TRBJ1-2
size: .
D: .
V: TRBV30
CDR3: CAWGTGNYGYTF
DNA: TGTGCCTGGGGAACAGGGAACTATGGCTACACCTTC

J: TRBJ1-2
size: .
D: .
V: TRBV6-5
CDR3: CASGSFQGYGYTF
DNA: TGTGCCAGCGGATCCTTTCAGGGGTATGGCTACACCTTC

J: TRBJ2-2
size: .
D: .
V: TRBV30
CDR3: CAWSRGLGTGELFF
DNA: TGTGCCTGGAGCCGGGGGTTGGGGACCGGGGAGCTGTTTTTT

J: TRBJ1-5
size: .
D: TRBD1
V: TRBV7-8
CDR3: CASSNSTGARQPQHF
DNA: TGTGCCAGCAGCAACTCGACAGGGGCCCGTCAGCCCCAGCATTTT

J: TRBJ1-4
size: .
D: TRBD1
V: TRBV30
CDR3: CAWSVPPGQGIVATNEKLFF
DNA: TGTGCCTGGAGTGTCCCACCGGGACAGGGGATAGTAGCAACTAATGAAAAACTGTTTTTT

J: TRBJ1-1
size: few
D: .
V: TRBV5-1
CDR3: CASTRDGNTEAFF
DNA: TGCGCCAGCACCAGGGACGGGAACACTGAAGCTTTCTTT

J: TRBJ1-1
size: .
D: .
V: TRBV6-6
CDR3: CASSYGNEAFF
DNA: TGTGCCAGCAGTTATGGGAATGAAGCTTTCTTT

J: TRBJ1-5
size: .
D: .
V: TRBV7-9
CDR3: CASSSLGTLDQPQHF
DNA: TGTGCCAGCAGCTCCTTGGGGACGTTGGATCAGCCCCAGCATTTT

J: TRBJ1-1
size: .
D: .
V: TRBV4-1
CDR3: CASSQDGEAFF
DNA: TGCGCCAGCAGCCAAGATGGTGAAGCTTTCTTT

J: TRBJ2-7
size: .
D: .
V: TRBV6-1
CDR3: CASSEARPIYYEQYF
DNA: TGTGCCAGCAGTGAAGCGCGTCCGATCTACTACGAGCAGTACTTC

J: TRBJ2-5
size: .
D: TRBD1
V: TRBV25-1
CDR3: CASSSLDRAGTQYF
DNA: TGTGCCAGCAGTTCCCTGGACAGGGCCGGGACCCAGTACTTC

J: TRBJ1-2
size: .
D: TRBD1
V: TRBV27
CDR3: CASSPLDRGLRYTF
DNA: TGTGCCAGCAGTCCCCTGGACAGGGGGCTCCGCTACACCTTC

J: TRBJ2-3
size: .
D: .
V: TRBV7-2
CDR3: CASSLVGSGTDTQYF
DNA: TGTGCCAGCAGCTTAGTGGGGAGCGGCACAGATACGCAGTATTTT

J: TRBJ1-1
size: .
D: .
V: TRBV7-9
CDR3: CASIGQTLNTEAFF
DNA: TGTGCCAGCATAGGGCAGACCCTGAACACTGAAGCTTTCTTT

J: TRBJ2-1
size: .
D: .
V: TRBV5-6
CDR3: CASSLESGRRTYNEQFF
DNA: TGTGCCAGCAGCTTGGAAAGCGGACGTCGGACCTACAATGAGCAGTTCTTC

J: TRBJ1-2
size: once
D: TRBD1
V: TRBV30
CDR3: CAWSVGQGYYGYTF
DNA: TGTGCCTGGAGTGTTGGACAGGGCTACTATGGCTACACCTTC

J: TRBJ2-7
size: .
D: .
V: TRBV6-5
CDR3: CASSYWGGQLGEQYF
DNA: TGTGCCAGCAGTTACTGGGGGGGACAACTGGGCGAGCAGTACTTC

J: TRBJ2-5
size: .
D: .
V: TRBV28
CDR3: CASSLGGRGETQYF
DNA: TGTGCCAGCAGTTTGGGGGGGCGAGGGGAGACCCAGTACTTC

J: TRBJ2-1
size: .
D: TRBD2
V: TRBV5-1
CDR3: CASSWTGGRDDEQFF
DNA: TGCGCCAGCAGCTGGACCGGCGGGAGGGACGATGAGCAGTTCTTC

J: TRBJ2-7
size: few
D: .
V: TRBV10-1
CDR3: CASSQGTYPYEQYF
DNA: TGCGCCAGCAGCCAAGGGACTTACCCCTACGAGCAGTACTTC

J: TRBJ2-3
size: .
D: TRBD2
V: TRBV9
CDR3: CASSVLAASTDTQYF
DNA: TGTGCCAGCAGCGTACTAGCGGCAAGCACAGATACGCAGTATTTT

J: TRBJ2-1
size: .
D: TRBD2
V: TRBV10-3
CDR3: CAISSFGLAGGSYNEQFF
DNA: TGTGCCATCAGTTCCTTCGGACTAGCGGGGGGGAGCTACAATGAGCAGTTCTTC

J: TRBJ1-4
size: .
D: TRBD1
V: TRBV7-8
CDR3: CASSPGQKLFF
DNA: TGTGCCAGCAGCCCGGGACAGAAACTGTTTTTT

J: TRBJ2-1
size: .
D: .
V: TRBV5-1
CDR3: CASSLETEYNEQFF
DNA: TGCGCCAGCAGCTTAGAGACAGAATACAATGAGCAGTTCTTC

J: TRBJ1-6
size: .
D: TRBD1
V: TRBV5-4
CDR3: CATKQGASNSPLHF
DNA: TGTGCCACAAAGCAGGGGGCGAGCAATTCACCCCTCCACTTT

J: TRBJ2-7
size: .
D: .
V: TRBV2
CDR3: CASILPGGEQYF
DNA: TGTGCCAGCATCTTACCGGGTGGGGAGCAGTACTTC

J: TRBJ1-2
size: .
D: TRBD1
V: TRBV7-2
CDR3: CASSFSGQGVSGYTF
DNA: TGTGCCAGCAGCTTTTCGGGACAGGGGGTCTCTGGCTACACCTTC

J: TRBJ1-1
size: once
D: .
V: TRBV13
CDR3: CASSLGRLTEAFF
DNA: TGTGCCAGCAGCTTAGGCCGCTTGACTGAAGCTTTCTTT

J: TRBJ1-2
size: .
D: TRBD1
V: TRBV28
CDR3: CASKNSLDRGDGYTF
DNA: TGTGCCAGCAAGAACTCCCTAGACAGGGGGGATGGCTACACCTTC

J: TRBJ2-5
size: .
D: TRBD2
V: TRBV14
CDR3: CASSLFRLAGGKETQYF
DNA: TGTGCCAGCAGCCTCTTCAGACTAGCGGGGGGGAAAGAGACCCAGTACTTC

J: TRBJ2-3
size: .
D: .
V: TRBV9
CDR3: CASSVGGDGRADTQYF
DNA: TGTGCCAGCAGCGTAGGCGGGGACGGGCGAGCGGATACGCAGTATTTT